Listed below are T cell receptor beta chains from one sample, sequenced in a study of shared T cell receptors in the human thymus. The data were produced by immunoSEQ multiplex PCR, yet TCRdb's version contains in-frame clones alone and is incomplete. Among roughly 560,000 clones, roughly 74% were seen once, and the ten largest hold more than 0.01%. The same sample was also used in a study of human thymus T cells.

The sequencing input was thymocytes. Receptors originate from a boy under two years old with a congenital heart defect. The CDR3 runs from the conserved cysteine through the conserved F or W. Fields, in order: CDR3 length, clone size, D gene, J gene, V gene, CDR3 DNA, CDR3 protein. D genes are given only for firm matches. Clone size is stated in some rows and not others, as once, few, many or a class when expanded.

16,-,-,TRBJ2-7,TRBV14,TGTGCCAGCAGCCAAGATACGAACGGTCGCTCCTACGAGCAGTACTTC,CASSQDTNGRSYEQYF
16,few,TRBD1,TRBJ1-5,TRBV30,TGTGCCTGGAGCGATCCGACAGGGGACATCAATCAGCCCCAGCATTTT,CAWSDPTGDINQPQHF
13,few,-,TRBJ2-7,TRBV2,TGTGCCAGGGAGGGCAGGGATCGCTACGAGCAGTACTTC,CAREGRDRYEQYF
17,few,TRBD2,TRBJ2-1,TRBV28,TGTGCCAGCACCAATGGGGCTAGCGGGAGAGTCGGGGATGAGCAGTTCTTC,CASTNGASGRVGDEQFF
14,-,-,TRBJ1-2,TRBV6-5,TGTGCCAGCAGACAACCACGGGACACCTATGGCTACACCTTC,CASRQPRDTYGYTF
12,-,-,TRBJ2-7,TRBV10-1,TGCGCCAGCAGTGAAGGGAGCTACGAGCAGTACTTC,CASSEGSYEQYF
14,-,TRBD1,TRBJ2-7,TRBV7-6,TGTGCCAGCAGCCCGGGGACAGTCTCCTACGAGCAGTACTTC,CASSPGTVSYEQYF
16,-,-,TRBJ2-7,TRBV5-6,TGTGCCAGCAGCTTAGGGGCACAGCGGGACACCTACGAGCAGTACTTC,CASSLGAQRDTYEQYF
16,-,-,TRBJ1-5,TRBV30,TGTGCCTGGAGTGTACAAAGGTCTAAGGGGAATCAGCCCCAGCATTTT,CAWSVQRSKGNQPQHF
16,few,-,TRBJ2-7,TRBV4-3,TGCGCCAGCAGCCCCGTGACTTCCAGTTACTTCTACGAGCAGTACTTC,CASSPVTSSYFYEQYF
15,-,-,TRBJ1-5,TRBV28,TGTGCCAGCAGTTTACCGGGGGGCGGCAATCAGCCCCAGCATTTT,CASSLPGGGNQPQHF